This TCR beta chain derives from a study of OX40 agonist ivuxolimab in advanced cancers. Overall study: Patients were dosed intravenously with ivuxolimab at 0.01 to 10 mg/kg every 2 weeks.

Profiling relied on immunoSEQ multiplex PCR, and the TCRdb table lists in-frame clones only, not all of them. The table has over 50,000 clones, around 91% seen once. Trimming took off 8 bases at V and 3 bases at J, with 13 bases between the two ends. The germline CDR1 and CDR2 sequences are LNHDA and SQIVND (reference sequence). CDR3 size: 13 residues. This clonotype was obtained from an adult with an advanced solid tumor such as melanoma, head and neck, liver or kidney cancer. This specimen was CD4+ or CD8+ T cells sorted from blood, taken in a trial of the OX40 agonist ivuxolimab. The V gene is TRBV19, the J gene TRBJ2-5; D is unresolved. The DNA for the CDR3 is TGTGCCAGTGGCGTGGACGGAGAAGAGACCCAGTACTTC. Translated: CASGVDGEETQYF.